This T cell receptor (beta chain) emerged from a study of persistence of HIV-infected CD4 T cells. On the study more broadly: Suppressive ART had lasted a median of around 8 years.

With 4 bases clipped from V and 11 bases from J, the junction kept 5 bases outside the gene matches. The CDR3 is made up of 12 amino acids. Germline V gene data show CDR1 as SGHRS and CDR2 as YFSETQ. The immunoSEQ assay was version 4, run in survey mode. Using immunoSEQ multiplex PCR, the repertoire was profiled, and TCRdb retains in-frame clones only, with some absent. There are some 28,000 clones in the sample; roughly four fifths occur only once, and 4.6% lies in the top ten. Cells were stimulated with CMV-infected fibroblast lysates at approximately 10 ug/mL. CD40L-negative CD69-negative CD45RO-high memory CD4+ T cells were sorted as populations depleted of antigen-responding cells. General observations from the study: Compared with CD3/CD28-stimulated cells, CMV- and Gag-responding cells showed lower TCRbeta richness.

Regarding this clone: Its antigen is unknown.

This TCR was recovered from an adult man with HIV who was CMV-seropositive. The V and J genes are TRBV5-1 and TRBJ2-4, with TRBD1 matching over 8 bases. This specimen consisted of CD4+ T cells sorted from PBMCs after roughly 20-hour stimulation, obtained from a patient who received antiretroviral therapy. The CDR3 is CASSTQGEVQYF. The CDR3 DNA is TGCGCCAGCAGCACACAGGGGGAGGTTCAGTACTTC.